The rows below give T cell receptor beta chains drawn from one sample of a study of CD8 T cell repertoires and HIV-1 epitope variants. Antigen specificity for these receptors is unknown. TCRdb keeps only in-frame clones here, not all; method: immunoSEQ multiplex PCR. In the table there are thousands of clones, about 62% of which are singletons. The specimen sequenced was cultured CD8+ T cells derived from PBMCs. Source of these receptors: a male donor with HIV. The CDR3 runs from the conserved cysteine through the conserved F or W. A D gene is named only where the DNA matches it firmly. The size entry is marked missing in some rows and otherwise reads once, few, many or a size class.

TGTGCCAGCAGCTTGGCCTGGCAGACTGGTCAGCCCCAGCATTTT CASSLAWQTGQPQHF few TRBJ1-5 TRBV5-5 -
TGTGCCAGCAGCTTTAAACAAATCCTAAACGACGAGCAGTACTTC CASSFKQILNDEQYF few TRBJ2-7 TRBV5-4 -
TGCGCCAGCAGCTTACAAGGGTTTACCGACGAGCAGTACTTC CASSLQGFTDEQYF - TRBJ2-7 TRBV5-1 -
TGTGCCAGCAGTCCCTCCGGCGGGGGGACAGATACGCAGTATTTT CASSPSGGGTDTQYF - TRBJ2-3 TRBV27 TRBD2
TGTGCCAGCAGCTTGGACAGTACCTACGAGCAGTACTTC CASSLDSTYEQYF once TRBJ2-7 TRBV7-3 -
TGTGCCAGCAGTTTAATGCTGAGCTACGAGCAGTACTTC CASSLMLSYEQYF - TRBJ2-7 TRBV27 -
TGTGCCAGCAGTGAGGCGTTCGGGACAGGGAACGAGCAGTACTTC CASSEAFGTGNEQYF - TRBJ2-7 TRBV2 TRBD1
TGTGCCAGCAGCGTAGCTGCTCTAGACTATGGCTACACCTTC CASSVAALDYGYTF - TRBJ1-2 TRBV9 -
TGTGCCAGCAGCCCAAGGGACAGTTCTAATGAAAAACTGTTTTTT CASSPRDSSNEKLFF medium-sized TRBJ1-4 TRBV9 TRBD1
TGTGCCAGCAGCTTACACCCCTACGAGCAGTACTTC CASSLHPYEQYF - TRBJ2-7 TRBV5-6 -
TGCGCCAGCAGTGAATGGGACAGCTCTGGAAACACCATATATTTT CASSEWDSSGNTIYF - TRBJ1-3 TRBV10-2 TRBD1
TGTGCCAGCAGCCCCCCGAGGGGAGGTGCGCGCACTGAAGCTTTCTTT CASSPPRGGARTEAFF few TRBJ1-1 TRBV11-2 -
TGCAGCGTTGGCACCCGGTCGGCAACTAATGAAAAACTGTTTTTT CSVGTRSATNEKLFF - TRBJ1-4 TRBV29-1 -
TGTGCCAGCGGCGGGGACGGTGCCGAGTTGCATGGCTACACCTTC CASGGDGAELHGYTF - TRBJ1-2 TRBV6-5 -
TGTGCCACCAGCCCAACTAGGGTGACAGATACGCAGTATTTT CATSPTRVTDTQYF - TRBJ2-3 TRBV15 -
TGTGCCAGCAGTTACTTGGGGGGGAACCAGCCCCAGCATTTT CASSYLGGNQPQHF once TRBJ1-5 TRBV6-5 -
TGTGCCAGCTCGCTAGCGGGGGGGCCGGACAATGAGCAGTTCTTC CASSLAGGPDNEQFF few TRBJ2-1 TRBV18 TRBD2
TGTGCCAGCAGTTACTCAAGGGAGAGCTCCTACAATGAGCAGTTCTTC CASSYSRESSYNEQFF - TRBJ2-1 TRBV6-5 -
TGTGCCAGCAGCTCAACGGACGGAGCAACTAATGAAAAACTGTTTTTT CASSSTDGATNEKLFF - TRBJ1-4 TRBV11-2 -
TGCGCCAGCAGCCCCGGGACAGCGAACACCGGGGAGCTGTTTTTT CASSPGTANTGELFF - TRBJ2-2 TRBV5-1 TRBD1
TGTGCCAGCAGCCCGAATCCCCCGGGACAGGGGCACACCGGGGAGCTGTTTTTT CASSPNPPGQGHTGELFF - TRBJ2-2 TRBV10-3 TRBD1
TGCAGCGTTGACCGGGCGGGCAATGAGCAGTTCTTC CSVDRAGNEQFF once TRBJ2-1 TRBV29-1 -
TGTGCCAGCAGTTCTCCGGGGACAGAGATTAACTATGGCTACACCTTC CASSSPGTEINYGYTF - TRBJ1-2 TRBV28 TRBD1
TGCGCCAGCAGCTTGGCCTTAGCGGACGAGCAGTACTTC CASSLALADEQYF - TRBJ2-7 TRBV5-1 -
TGTGCCAGCAGTGCCGATGTACAGGGGGCGAGGGAGCTGTTTTTT CASSADVQGARELFF - TRBJ2-2 TRBV25-1 TRBD1
TGTGCCAGCAGCTCCAGCAGGGGCTACGAGCAGTACTTC CASSSSRGYEQYF few TRBJ2-7 TRBV11-2 -
TGTGCCAGCAGCCAACAGGGTAGCAACACCGGGGAGCTGTTTTTT CASSQQGSNTGELFF - TRBJ2-2 TRBV7-7 -
TGTGCCAGCAGCCCTGACAGGGACGGGCGAAACACCATATATTTT CASSPDRDGRNTIYF medium-sized TRBJ1-3 TRBV13 TRBD1
TGTGCCAGCAGCTTGGGGGGACTTCTGAATGAGCAGTTCTTC CASSLGGLLNEQFF - TRBJ2-1 TRBV5-6 -
TGTGCCAGCAGTTTAGCAACGTCACCTCGCACGCAGTATTTT CASSLATSPRTQYF - TRBJ2-3 TRBV28 -
TGTGCCAGCAGCCCCTTTATTAACACCGGGGAGCTGTTTTTT CASSPFINTGELFF - TRBJ2-2 TRBV5-6 -
TGTGCCAGCAGCTCCAGGGGGGGACTAGCGTACGAGCAGTACTTC CASSSRGGLAYEQYF - TRBJ2-7 TRBV7-2 TRBD2
TGTGCCAGCAGTTTATCCGGTGTCGCCACTGAAGCTTTCTTT CASSLSGVATEAFF few TRBJ1-1 TRBV27 -
TGCGCCAGCAGCCCGGTACCTGACATCGGGAGGGCTCAGCCCCAGCATTTT CASSPVPDIGRAQPQHF few TRBJ1-5 TRBV5-1 -
TGTGCCAGCAGTCGTACACTTACTAGCGAAGGCTACTCCTACAATGAGCAGTTCTTC CASSRTLTSEGYSYNEQFF - TRBJ2-1 TRBV28 TRBD2
TGTGCCAGCAGCTGGGGACCGGAGGGGCAGCCCCAGCATTTT CASSWGPEGQPQHF - TRBJ1-5 TRBV5-6 -
TGCGCCAGCAGCCAATTTGCAGAGTACGAGCAGTACTTC CASSQFAEYEQYF - TRBJ2-7 TRBV4-3 -
TGTGCCAGTAGTACTAGCCGGGGCGATGAGCAGTTCTTC CASSTSRGDEQFF - TRBJ2-1 TRBV19 -
TGTGCCAGCAGCTTACGAGCGGGCGAGCAGTACTTC CASSLRAGEQYF - TRBJ2-7 TRBV11-2 -
TGCGCCAGCAGCCAAGAGACAGATAATGAAAAACTGTTTTTT CASSQETDNEKLFF - TRBJ1-4 TRBV4-1 -
TGCGCCAGCAGCGGAGACTCGCAAGAGACCCAGTACTTC CASSGDSQETQYF - TRBJ2-5 TRBV5-1 -
TGTGCCACCAAGCCAGGAGGGAGTGGAACTCATACCGGGGAGCTGTTTTTT CATKPGGSGTHTGELFF - TRBJ2-2 TRBV15 -
TGTGCCAGCAGCTTCACTAGCGTCTCCTACGAGCAGTACTTC CASSFTSVSYEQYF - TRBJ2-7 TRBV7-2 TRBD2
TGTGCCAGTAGTATGGGATATGAGGGGGCAGAGAACACTGAAGCTTTCTTT CASSMGYEGAENTEAFF - TRBJ1-1 TRBV19 TRBD1
TGTGCCAGTAGTCCGGGACAGGGGAACATTCAGTACTTC CASSPGQGNIQYF - TRBJ2-4 TRBV19 TRBD1
TGTGCCTGGAACCTGGGACAGGACGGCCAGCCCCAGCATTTT CAWNLGQDGQPQHF - TRBJ1-5 TRBV30 TRBD1
TGTGCCTGGAGACAGATCCAAGAGACCCAGTACTTC CAWRQIQETQYF - TRBJ2-5 TRBV30 -
TGTGCCAGCAGCTTAGCACAGGGGTCAGATACGCAGTATTTT CASSLAQGSDTQYF once TRBJ2-3 TRBV7-3 TRBD1
TGTGCCAGCAGTTACGGGGGGCGCACAAATGGCTACACCTTC CASSYGGRTNGYTF - TRBJ1-2 TRBV6-6 -
TGTGCCAGCAGCCCCCGACAGGGGCAAGAGACCCAGTACTTC CASSPRQGQETQYF - TRBJ2-5 TRBV9 TRBD1
TGTGCCAGCAGTTATTCGTCCACGGATGATAACTATGGCTACACCTTC CASSYSSTDDNYGYTF - TRBJ1-2 TRBV6-5 -
TGTGCCAGCAGTTTCTTACCGGGACCGCGCTGGACCGGGGAGCTGTTTTTT CASSFLPGPRWTGELFF - TRBJ2-2 TRBV28 -
TGTGCCAGCAGCCAAGGACTAGCGGGATCGGGTTCGGGGTTCGAGCAGTACTTC CASSQGLAGSGSGFEQYF - TRBJ2-7 TRBV9 TRBD2
TGTGCCAGCAGCTATGGGATTGGAAACACCATATATTTT CASSYGIGNTIYF - TRBJ1-3 TRBV5-5 -